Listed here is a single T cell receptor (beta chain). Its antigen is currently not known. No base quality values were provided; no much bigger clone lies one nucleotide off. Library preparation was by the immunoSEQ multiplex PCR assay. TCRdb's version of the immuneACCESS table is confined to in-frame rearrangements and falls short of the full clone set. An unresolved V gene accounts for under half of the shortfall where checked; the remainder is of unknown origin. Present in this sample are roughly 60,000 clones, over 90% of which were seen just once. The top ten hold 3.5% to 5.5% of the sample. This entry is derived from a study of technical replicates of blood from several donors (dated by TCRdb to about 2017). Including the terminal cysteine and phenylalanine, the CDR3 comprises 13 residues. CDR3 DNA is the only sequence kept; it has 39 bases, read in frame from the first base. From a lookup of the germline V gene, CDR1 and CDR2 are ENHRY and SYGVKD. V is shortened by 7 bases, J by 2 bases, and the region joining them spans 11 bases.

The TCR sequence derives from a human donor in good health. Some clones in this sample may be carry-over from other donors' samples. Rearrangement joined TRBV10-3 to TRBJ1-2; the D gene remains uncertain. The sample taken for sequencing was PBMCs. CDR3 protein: CAITNGNNYGYTF. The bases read TGTGCCATCACGAATGGCAACAACTATGGCTACACCTTC.